This passage covers 9 T cell receptor beta chains from one sample sequenced in a study of cytomegalovirus exposure and HLA in healthy donors. The repertoire was sequenced with immunoSEQ multiplex PCR; TCRdb's copy has only in-frame clones and lacks some. There are under 200,000 clones in the sample; roughly nine tenths occur only once, and approximately 5% lies in the top ten. The specimen sequenced was PBMCs. Source of these receptors: a woman aged 30 to 39 in good health and CMV-seronegative.

The rearrangement uses TRBV18 and TRBJ1-4; tentatively, D is TRBD1 (5 bases). Trimming removed 2 bases from V and 8 bases from J, with 15 bases in between. The germline V gene has CDR1 KGHSH and CDR2 LQKENI. There are 15 residues in the CDR3. In DNA, the CDR3 is TGTGCCAGCTCACCAAGTCTAGGGGTCGAGGAAAAACTGTTTTTT. Protein: CASSPSLGVEEKLFF. The variable domain in full, completed from reference TRBV18 and TRBJ1-4, reads NAGVMQNPRHLVRRRGQEARLRCSPMKGHSHVYWYRQLPEEGLKFMVYLQKENIIDESGMPKERFSAEFPKEGPSILRIQQVVRGDSAAYFCASSPSLGVEEKLFFGSGTQLSVL.

The gene calls are TRBV27 and TRBJ2-7, with unresolved D. The CDR3 covers 14 residues. Germline V gene data show CDR1 as MNHEY and CDR2 as SMNVEV (reference sequence). With 1 base removed from V and 3 bases from J, the gap between germline ends came to 10 bases. The CDR3 sequence is CASSLYVDLYEQYF. The DNA of the CDR3 is TGTGCCAGCAGTTTATATGTCGACCTCTACGAGCAGTACTTC.

The V and J genes are TRBV9 and TRBJ1-6; the D is unclear. Germline CDR1 and CDR2: SGDLS and YYNGEE. The length of the CDR3 is 17 residues. V lost 0 bases and J 0 bases, leaving 10 bases between the germline ends. CDR3 in amino acids: CASSVEERSSYNSPLHF. The CDR3 bases are TGTGCCAGCAGCGTAGAAGAACGAAGCTCCTATAATTCACCCCTCCACTTT.

The chain joins TRBV5-6 to TRBJ2-7; TRBD2 aligns across 10 bases. V shed 4 bases, J shed 0 bases, and the junction held 16 bases outside the gene matches. Germline CDR1 and CDR2: SGHDT and YYEEEE. This CDR3 has 19 amino acids. CDR3 in DNA: TGTGCCAGCAGCGCCCTGGACAGGAGGACTAGCGGTTACTCCTACGAGCAGTACTTC. Translating gives CASSALDRRTSGYSYEQYF.

The rearrangement uses TRBV29-1 and TRBJ2-5, with a possible D match to TRBD1 (6 bases). The CDR3 loop spans 13 amino acids. V was cut by 6 bases and J by 5 bases, with 16 bases left in between. The germline V gene has CDR1 SQVTM and CDR2 ANQGSEA. CDR3 coding DNA: TGCAGCGTCAGGGGCTCGAGTGGGGAGACCCAGTACTTC. This translates into CSVRGSSGETQYF.

The rearrangement uses TRBV5-6 and TRBJ2-1; no firm D call. The V and J ends lost 4 bases and 1 base respectively, with 18 bases between them. This CDR3 spans 17 amino acids. Germline assignment: CDR1 SGHDT and CDR2 YYEEEE. DNA for the CDR3: TGTGCCAGCAGCCCCGCCCGGGTTCCCCCTTCCTACAATGAGCAGTTCTTC. This translates into CASSPARVPPSYNEQFF.

This clone showed up just a few times. The genes are TRBV6-5 and TRBJ1-2, with 7 positions matching TRBD1. The length of the CDR3 is 13 residues. Germline V gives CDR1 MNHEY, CDR2 SVGAGI. Losses at the gene ends were 5 bases for V and 3 bases for J; bases not matched to a gene: 3. In DNA form, the CDR3 reads TGTGCCAGCAGTGAGGGACAGTACTATGGCTACACCTTC. This sequence encodes CASSEGQYYGYTF.

As concerns this clone: In this CDR3 the conserved last residue, phenylalanine or tryptophan, is missing, so a read error is likely. The chain employs TRBV5-6 and TRBJ1-1; possible D gene TRBD1, 6 bases. Germline-derived CDR1 and CDR2 are SGHDT and YYEEEE. The CDR3 sequence is 16 residues long. Trimming stripped 4 bases from V and 1 base from J, with 17 bases between. CDR3 DNA sequence: TGTGCCAGCAGCAGGCGGACAGAGCGGAAGAACACTGAAGCTTTCCTT. Translation gives CASSRRTERKNTEAFL.

CDR3 nucleotides: TGTGCCAGCAGCTTAGGAGGGGATACGACCCAGTACTTC. It is translated as CASSLGGDTTQYF. The V gene is TRBV11-2, the J gene TRBJ2-5; D assignment may be TRBD1 or TRBD2 (5 bases each). This CDR3 has 13 amino acids. Germline-derived CDR1 and CDR2 are SGHAT and FQNNGV. Trimming cost V 1 base and J 7 bases, with 10 bases left between them.